The present T cell receptor (beta chain) was sequenced within a study of response to subunit inactivated influenza vaccine. Findings and limits, study-wide: New T cells are recruited in small numbers by each seasonal influenza vaccination, according to the authors' suggestion.

This clonotype was recorded many times. Its antigen is unknown. The CDR3 runs to 14 residues. The V end lost 6 bases, the J end lost 3 bases, and 12 bases lay between the germline ends. TCRdb ran MiXCR on the RT-PCR reads and lists one entry per CDR3 protein. The sample consists of a few hundred thousand distinct CDR3 sequences, 12% of them appearing once. The chain uses TRBV12-3 or TRBV12-4 and TRBJ2-4; weak D call: TRBD2 (5 bases). The sample was non-naive T cells sorted from PBMCs, taken around two weeks before vaccination. The source of this sequence is a man between 45 and 60 years old who received an inactivated influenza vaccine. CDR3 protein: CASSSYRDKNIQYF. CDR3 nucleotides: TGTGCCAGCAGCTCATACCGGGACAAAAACATTCAGTACTTC.